The present T cell receptor beta chain was sequenced within a study of T cells in Graves' hyperthyroidism and ophthalmopathy. Amplified TCR beta CDR3 regions came from RNA transcripts. Using the HTBI primer set, a first-round RT-PCR was run on the TCR CDR3. TCRdb re-called the multiplex PCR reads through MiXCR, storing one row per CDR3 protein. This repertoire shows about 330,000 distinct CDR3 sequences, about 13% found once; its top ten account for 34%. Per the germline V gene, CDR1 is DFQATT and CDR2 is SNEGSKA (reference sequence). Unmatched junction bases numbered 7, after V lost 0 bases and J lost 2 bases. The CDR3 sequence is 16 residues long.

The TCR comes from a woman aged 40 to 55 with Graves' ophthalmopathy. The sequenced sample consisted of blood. The chain has TRBV20-1 and TRBJ2-5; 9 bases map to TRBD2. CDR3 coding DNA: TGCAGTGCTAGAGATCGGGCTAGCGGGGAACAAGAGACCCAGTACTTC. It is translated as CSARDRASGEQETQYF.